This T cell receptor (beta chain) was captured by sequencing in a study of T cell repertoires in cytomegalovirus infection. Study-wide context: Public TCR beta signatures provided an indication of both CMV infection and a matching HLA type.

This clonotype appeared many times. Its antigen is as yet unknown. The germline V and J ends were trimmed by 5 bases and 5 bases, with 28 bases remaining between them. Germline CDR1 and CDR2: SGHNT and YENEEA. This CDR3 contains 19 residues. Findings and limits, study-wide: Clonotype analysis showed dominance of the ex vivo response by HLA-C-restricted CMV-specific TCR beta clonotypes. Identification of carriers of CMV plus the relevant HLA was performed using cumulative public TCR beta family frequency.

MiXCR, run by TCRdb on the reads, gives a single entry per CDR3 protein. The sample records around 350,000 distinct CDR3 sequences, 15% to 20% being singletons. The sequenced sample consisted of PBMCs. This TCR was sampled from a human donor in good health (CMV status not recorded). Some clones in this sample may be carry-over from other donors' samples. The V and J genes are TRBV11-3 and TRBJ2-1; D perhaps matches TRBD2 (6 bases). The CDR3 region is CASSLTTTSPFSPNNEQFF. The CDR3 DNA reads TGTGCCAGCAGCCTCACCACGACTAGTCCCTTTTCGCCAAACAATGAGCAGTTCTTC.